This passage covers 11 T cell receptor beta chains from one sample sequenced in a study of Graves' ophthalmopathy and Graves' hyperthyroidism (dated by TCRdb to about 2018). The listed sequencing device is Illumina HiSeq 2000. For repertoire sequencing, TCR beta CDR3 regions were amplified from RNA transcripts. The first round was an RT-PCR using HTBI primers with the Qiagen OneStep RT-PCR kit, and this first round was followed by a second-round multiplex PCR, then size selection and purification. Using fastp at Q25 and MiXCR, TCRdb reprocessed the public reads and kept productive beta chains. Each entry is one CDR3 protein sequence, shown with its most common DNA and genes. The sample yields over a million distinct CDR3 sequences; about two fifths were counted once. The ten largest clones capture around 10% of the sample. Sequencing used peripheral blood or thyroid tissue (not recorded which). The receptors stem from an adult man with Graves' hyperthyroidism.

This clonotype occurred a few times. The chain has TRBV6-6 and TRBJ2-2; no clear D gene. The CDR3 has 16 amino acids. V was clipped by 2 bases and J by 0 bases, with 10 bases between them. Germline V gene lookup returns CDR1 MNHNY and CDR2 SVGAGI (reference sequence). The CDR3 here is CASSYPWPSNTGELFF. The CDR3 region has the DNA TGTGCCAGCAGTTACCCCTGGCCCTCGAACACCGGGGAGCTGTTTTTT.

V is TRBV9 and J is TRBJ2-2; 10 bases line up with TRBD1. Germline V gene lookup returns CDR1 SGDLS and CDR2 YYNGEE. The CDR3 is 16 amino acids. Losses at the gene ends were 4 bases for V and 4 bases for J; bases not matched to a gene: 7. The CDR3 sequence is CASSIKTGGFTGELFF. The CDR3 nucleotides are TGTGCCAGCAGCATAAAGACAGGGGGCTTCACCGGGGAGCTGTTTTTT.

The table lists this clonotype with a few counts. The chain has TRBV18 and TRBJ1-2; no clear D. Trimming took off 2 bases at V and 3 bases at J, with 16 bases between the two ends. Looked up from germline, CDR1 is KGHSH and CDR2 is LQKENI. The CDR3 contains 16 residues. The CDR3 here is CASSPTTELRDYGYTF. In nucleotides, the CDR3 is TGTGCCAGCTCACCAACGACGGAACTACGGGACTATGGCTACACCTTC.

Points on this clonotype: At one end, the junction sequence differs from germline, possibly due to a read error. The chain joins TRBV10-2 to TRBJ1-1; D ambiguous. The CDR3 has 15 amino acids. The germline gives CDR1 WSHSY, CDR2 SAAADI. This CDR3 is CASSQNLGLSTETFF. In DNA, the CDR3 is TGCGCCAGCAGCCAAAATCTCGGTTTGAGCACTGAAACTTTCTTT.

This clonotype was detected many times. The genes are TRBV5-6 and TRBJ2-7; 7 nucleotides agree with TRBD1. The CDR3 runs to 14 residues. Per germline, CDR1 SGHDT and CDR2 YYEEEE. With V trimmed by 3 bases and J by 5 bases, 8 bases remained unmatched. CDR3 residues: CASSSVGTEDEQYF. The CDR3 nucleotides read TGTGCCAGCAGCTCCGTCGGGACAGAGGACGAGCAGTACTTC.

V usage is TRBV20-1 and J usage is TRBJ1-4, with D hard to call. Germline lookup yields CDR1 DFQATT and CDR2 SNEGSKA (reference sequence). V lost 3 bases, J lost 6 bases, and 17 bases lay in between. CDR3 size: 15 residues. CDR3 coding DNA: TGCAGTGCTAGTCGTCAGGACCGAGTAGATGAAAAACTGTTTTTT. Protein product: CSASRQDRVDEKLFF.

This clonotype was recorded once. The CDR3 region is CASSGPGSYEQYF. The CDR3 DNA sequence: TGTGCCAGCAGCGGGCCCGGGAGTTACGAGCAGTACTTC. V and J are TRBV9 and TRBJ2-7; D possibly corresponds to TRBD2 (6 bases). Per germline, CDR1 SGDLS and CDR2 YYNGEE. The CDR3 is made up of 13 amino acids. V dropped 3 bases and J dropped 4 bases, with 11 bases sitting between them.

This clonotype was observed at least ten times. V is TRBV7-2 and J is TRBJ1-2; D might be TRBD1 (6 bases). Germline V CDR1 and CDR2: SGHTA, FQGNSA. The CDR3 has 15 amino acids. V gave up 4 bases and J gave up 0 bases, with 12 bases separating them. CDR3 protein: CASSSPQGTNYGYTF. The CDR3 DNA reads TGTGCCAGCAGCTCGCCACAGGGTACTAACTATGGCTACACCTTC.

This clonotype was seen a few times. This chain uses TRBV7-8 with TRBJ2-2; D possibly uses TRBD1 or TRBD2 (5 bases each). Trimming removed 6 bases from V and 7 bases from J, with 15 bases in between. Looked up from germline, CDR1 is SGHVS and CDR2 is FQNEAQ. The CDR3 sequence is 14 residues long. As DNA, the CDR3 is TGTGCCAGCAGAAGGGACGGAAACTACGGGGAGCTGTTTTTT. This codes for CASRRDGNYGELFF.

V and J are TRBV5-1 and TRBJ2-7; a possible D gene is TRBD1 (6 bases). In germline, CDR1 is SGHRS, CDR2 YFSETQ. V was pared by 4 bases and J by 5 bases, with 16 bases between. This CDR3 is 14 amino acids long. The CDR3 reads CASSLRQARHEQYF. CDR3 nucleotide sequence: TGCGCCAGCAGCCTCCGACAGGCTAGGCACGAGCAGTACTTC.

In its sample, this clonotype was seen a few times. This may be a read error, as it is one base from a much larger clone. This chain joins TRBV25-1 and TRBJ1-1; D is unresolved. Between the trimmed V and J ends, which lost 9 bases and 0 bases, there was a span of 11 bases. CDR3 length equals 13 residues. Germline V gives CDR1 MGHDK, CDR2 SYGVNS. CDR3 loop: CASEDGMNTEAFF. CDR3 bases: TGTGCCAGTGAGGACGGCATGAACACTGAAGCTTTCTTT.